Listed below are T cell receptor beta chains from one sample, sequenced in a study of blood T cell repertoires in COVID-19. Assay used: immunoSEQ multiplex PCR; TCRdb lists only in-frame clones, some missing. Of 320,000 or so clones detected, less than 90% appear once; the ten largest clones hold roughly 1%. Material for sequencing was PBMCs or T cells enriched from blood (not recorded which). The receptors were gathered from a woman between 25 and 40 years old who had recovered from COVID-19. Both conserved end residues are part of each CDR3. Each record gives: clone size, J gene, V gene, D gene, CDR3 DNA, CDR3 protein. D genes are given only for firm matches. Not every row has a clone size; where given, it reads once, few, many or a size class.

>-|TRBJ2-2|TRBV2|-
TGTGCCAGTAGTCTACAGGGAAACACCGGGGAGCTGTTTTTT
CASSLQGNTGELFF
>-|TRBJ2-6|TRBV5-1|-
TGCGCCAGCAGCTTGGATCCCGCGGGCCGTGGTACCGGGGCCAACGTCCTGACTTTC
CASSLDPAGRGTGANVLTF
>-|TRBJ1-2|TRBV4-2|TRBD1
TGTGCCAGCAGCACCCGGGACAGGGTACATGGCTACACCTTC
CASSTRDRVHGYTF
>-|TRBJ1-4|TRBV15|TRBD1
TGTGCCACCAGCAGAGCGGGACAGGGAAATGAAAAACTGTTTTTT
CATSRAGQGNEKLFF
>-|TRBJ2-4|TRBV10-2|TRBD2
TGCGCCAGCAGTGAAACACTAGCGGGGATAAACATTCAGTACTTC
CASSETLAGINIQYF
>-|TRBJ1-2|TRBV29-1|TRBD1
TGCAGCGTCCAGGGGGAGATAGGGCAAGGCTACACCTTC
CSVQGEIGQGYTF
>-|TRBJ1-4|TRBV5-6|-
TGTGCCAGCAGCTTGGGGAGTGAAAAACTGTTTTTT
CASSLGSEKLFF
>once|TRBJ1-3|TRBV7-8|TRBD1
TGTGCCAGCAGCTTTCCGGGACAGATGGGAAACACCATATATTTT
CASSFPGQMGNTIYF
>few|TRBJ1-3|TRBV3-1/TRBV3-2|-
TGTGCCAGCAGCAATTCAGGCTTCGGAAACACCATATATTTT
CASSNSGFGNTIYF
>-|TRBJ1-2|TRBV21-1|-
TGTGCCAGCAGCAGGGGACAGGGCTATGGCTACACCTTC
CASSRGQGYGYTF
>-|TRBJ2-1|TRBV7-9|-
TGTGCCAGCAGCCGGGTGTGGAATGAGCAGTTCTTC
CASSRVWNEQFF
>-|TRBJ2-1|TRBV19|-
TGTGCCAGTAGTACCACCCCGGGACACTACAATGAGCAGTTCTTC
CASSTTPGHYNEQFF
>-|TRBJ2-1|TRBV6-4|-
TGTGCCAGCAGTGAAGGGGAAGGACAGCAGTTCTTC
CASSEGEGQQFF
>-|TRBJ1-2|TRBV12-3/TRBV12-4|-
TGTGCCAGCAGTCCGACAGACTATGGCTACACCTTC
CASSPTDYGYTF
>-|TRBJ1-1|TRBV5-1|-
TGCGCCAGCAGCTCCGCGGGGGGACAGAACACTGAAGCTTTCTTT
CASSSAGGQNTEAFF
>-|TRBJ2-1|TRBV5-6|TRBD2
TGTGCCAGCAGCTTGGGAGCGGGGTGGGCGGATGAGCAGTTCTTC
CASSLGAGWADEQFF
>-|TRBJ2-1|TRBV7-2|-
TGTGCCAGCAGCCATGGGGGGGCTGGAGGGAATGAGCAGTTCTTC
CASSHGGAGGNEQFF
>-|TRBJ1-6|TRBV14|TRBD1
TGTGCCAGCAGCTATCAGGGGGTTTCACCCCTCCACTTT
CASSYQGVSPLHF
>-|TRBJ2-2|TRBV6-2/TRBV6-3|TRBD2
TGTGCCAGCAGCGAATCTAGCGGGGGGTACACCGGGGAGCTGTTTTTT
CASSESSGGYTGELFF
>-|TRBJ2-1|TRBV5-6|TRBD2
TGTGCCAGCAGCTTGATGGGTGGCGGGGGGGCCTTCAATGAGCAGTTCTTC
CASSLMGGGGAFNEQFF
>-|TRBJ1-6|TRBV6-5|TRBD1
TGTGCCAGCAGGATCGACAGGGGTTATAATTCACCCCTCCACTTT
CASRIDRGYNSPLHF
>once|TRBJ2-5|TRBV4-2|TRBD2
TGTGCCAGCAGCCGAGATCTAGCGGACCAAGAGACCCAGTACTTC
CASSRDLADQETQYF
>-|TRBJ2-5|TRBV7-9|-
TGTGCCAGCAGCTTGCAGGGTCAAGAGACCCAGTACTTC
CASSLQGQETQYF
>-|TRBJ2-3|TRBV5-1|-
TGCGCCAGCAGCGGTCTGACTACAGTCACCAGCACAGATACGCAGTATTTT
CASSGLTTVTSTDTQYF
>-|TRBJ1-1|TRBV3-1/TRBV3-2|-
TGTGCCAGCAGCCATTCGGGAGATGCAGACACTGAAGCTTTCTTT
CASSHSGDADTEAFF
>few|TRBJ1-6|TRBV19|TRBD1
TGTGCCAGTAGTATACCTCGACAGGGGGGTAATTCACCCCTCCACTTT
CASSIPRQGGNSPLHF
>-|TRBJ1-6|TRBV11-2|-
TGTGCCAGCAGCTTATGGGCCGGACAGTCCTATAATTCACCCCTCCACTTT
CASSLWAGQSYNSPLHF
>-|TRBJ2-7|TRBV14|-
TGTGCCAGCAGCCAGGAGAGCTACTCCTACGAGCAGTACTTC
CASSQESYSYEQYF
>-|TRBJ1-2|TRBV30|TRBD1
TGTGCCTGGAGCGGGGGACAGGCTAACTATGGCTACACCTTC
CAWSGGQANYGYTF
>-|TRBJ1-1|TRBV6-5|-
TGTGCCAGCAAAGGGGTTCCCATGAACACTGAAGCTTTCTTT
CASKGVPMNTEAFF
>-|TRBJ2-3|TRBV11-2|TRBD2
TGTGCCAGCAGCTTAGTGGCTAGCGGGGGATGGCAGTATTTT
CASSLVASGGWQYF
>-|TRBJ1-6|TRBV28|-
TGTGCCAGCAGTTGGCGGGGGGCCGTCAATTCACCCCTCCACTTT
CASSWRGAVNSPLHF
>-|TRBJ1-5|TRBV5-1|TRBD1
TGCGCCAGCAGCCCAGAACCCGAAGGGGGCCGTCAGCCCCAGCATTTT
CASSPEPEGGRQPQHF
>-|TRBJ1-3|TRBV11-2|-
TGTGCCAGCAGCTTAAAGGGGTTAGGAAACACCATATATTTT
CASSLKGLGNTIYF
>-|TRBJ1-5|TRBV5-1|-
TGCGCCAGCAGCTTGGGCGACAGGAATCAGCCCCAGCATTTT
CASSLGDRNQPQHF